The entry below describes one T cell receptor (beta chain). V dropped 7 bases and J dropped 3 bases, with 12 bases sitting between them. The V gene's germline CDR1 is SEHNR and CDR2 FQNEAQ (reference sequence). The CDR3 runs 13 residues. The entry originates in a study of cytomegalovirus exposure and HLA in healthy donors. It was with 60 Vbeta and 13 Jbeta primers that the PCR ran. TCRdb keeps only in-frame clones here, not all; method: immunoSEQ multiplex PCR. The table includes some 180,000 clones, roughly four fifths detected once. This TCR was recovered from a man aged 25-45 years in good health and CMV-seronegative. The source material was PBMCs. The chain recombines TRBV7-9 with TRBJ1-1, with D perhaps matching TRBD1 (5 bases). The CDR3 loop is CASTGRQYTEAFF. CDR3 DNA sequence: TGTGCCAGCACCGGAAGACAGTACACTGAAGCTTTCTTT.